Sequencing of this T cell receptor (beta chain) was carried out in a study of T-cell reconstitution after alpha-beta-depleted transplantation in children. Study observations and caveats: T-cell numbers and diversity one year post-transplant derived largely from freshly generated T cells. TCRbeta diversity was high at day 60 in some patients (a result of surviving recipient T cells and thymic progenitors). Where alpha-beta T cells came from about two months after transplant was reportedly several hundred expanded graft clones.

Preparation of the TCRbeta library involved a method that used unique molecular identifiers. TCRdb analysed the PCR reads with MiXCR anew, one entry per CDR3 protein. The table records 900,000 or so distinct CDR3 sequences, roughly 16% of them present only once. This clonotype was detected a few times. Its specificity is not known. The source material was PBMCs, mostly from graft donor cells, sampled 360 days after TCRalphabeta/CD19-depleted stem cell transplant. The sequence was collected from a male patient younger than 18 who had a stem cell transplant for acute lymphoblastic leukemia, so the T cells may come from the graft donor.

The CDR3 region is CASSYYRAADTEAFF. CDR3 nucleotides: TGTGCCAGCAGCTATTACAGGGCGGCAGACACTGAAGCTTTCTTT. V is TRBV7-6 and J is TRBJ1-1, with D perhaps matching TRBD1 (6 bases). The CDR3 totals 15 residues. Trimming pared 4 bases from V and 3 bases from J, leaving 15 bases between. The germline V gene encodes CDR1 SGHVS and CDR2 FNYEAQ.